Below, 5 T cell receptor beta chains from the same sample are listed, as sequenced in a study of blood T cell repertoires in COVID-19. The table came from immunoSEQ multiplex PCR; TCRdb's copy has only in-frame clones and leaves some out. This table holds some 220,000 clones, 86% found once. Input material: PBMCs or T cells enriched from blood (not recorded which). These receptors originate from a woman between 45 and 60 years old in a cohort exposed to, infected with or recovered from COVID-19 (not recorded which).

The V call is TRBV12-3 or TRBV12-4, the J call TRBJ1-1; possibly TRBD1 for D (6 bases). The CDR3 has 13 amino acids. With 6 bases removed from V and 0 bases from J, the gap between germline ends came to 8 bases. DNA for the CDR3: TGTGCCAGCAGCGGACAGTTGAACACTGAAGCTTTCTTT. Protein sequence: CASSGQLNTEAFF.

The genes are TRBV28 and TRBJ1-6, with 7 positions matching TRBD1. This CDR3 is 17 amino acids long. With 4 bases clipped from V and 9 bases from J, the junction kept 15 bases outside the gene matches. Looked up from germline, CDR1 is MDHEN and CDR2 is SYDVKM. The CDR3 DNA follows: TGTGCCAGCAGTTCAACCGGGACAGAGGGGAAAGGTTCACCCCTCCACTTT. It specifies CASSSTGTEGKGSPLHF.

The chain is built from TRBV6-5 and TRBJ1-1; D not resolved. Per germline, CDR1 MNHEY and CDR2 SVGAGI. V was pared by 0 bases and J by 6 bases, with 11 bases between. The CDR3 consists of 14 residues. The CDR3 DNA is TGTGCCAGCAGTTACTCCCAGAGGTCTGCTGAAGCTTTCTTT. It encodes CASSYSQRSAEAFF.

The chain links TRBV13 to TRBJ1-1; no firm D call. The CDR3 runs to 14 residues. Germline V gives CDR1 PRHDT, CDR2 FYEKMQ (reference sequence). V lost 1 base and J lost 5, with 11 bases in between. The CDR3 loop is CASSLERAGTEAFF. CDR3 nucleotide sequence: TGTGCCAGCAGCTTAGAGAGGGCGGGGACTGAAGCTTTCTTT.

V is TRBV10-1 and J is TRBJ1-1; unclear D gene. V gave up 2 bases and J gave up 9 bases, with 13 bases separating them. The CDR3 has 13 residues. Per the germline V gene, CDR1 is WNHNN and CDR2 is SYGVQD (reference sequence). The CDR3 coding sequence is TGCGCCAGCAGTGAGCCCCGAGCGAGGAAAGCTTTCTTT. The encoded protein is CASSEPRARKAFF.